The rows below give T cell receptor beta chains drawn from one sample of a study of regulatory T cells in long-lasting Graves disease. TCRdb reprocessed the multiplex PCR reads with MiXCR, giving one entry per CDR3 protein. Of approximately 460,000 distinct CDR3 sequences listed, around 15% are singletons. In addition, the sample was reused for a study of T cells in Graves' hyperthyroidism and ophthalmopathy.

Sequenced here: peripheral blood mononuclear cells (PBMCs), sampled at new diagnosis, from a patient treated with antithyroid drugs. These TCRs come from a woman aged 30 to 39 with Graves disease. Each CDR3 is given without its conserved first and last residue. The D gene is left open where the match is weak. Expanded clones are given a class, and other clones once, few, many or no size at all.

J: TRBJ2-1
V: TRBV7-9
D: -
size: many
CDR3: ASSSRAGISYNEQF

J: TRBJ2-4
V: TRBV12-3/TRBV12-4
D: TRBD2
size: many
CDR3: ASSLGGSVIQY

J: TRBJ1-2
V: TRBV12-3/TRBV12-4
D: -
size: -
CDR3: ASSDPGRYYGYT

J: TRBJ1-5
V: TRBV18
D: TRBD1
size: -
CDR3: ASSKAQGVDQPQH

J: TRBJ2-3
V: TRBV18
D: -
size: many
CDR3: ASSPPLGQSTDTQY

J: TRBJ2-7
V: TRBV5-1
D: -
size: many
CDR3: ASRVADGYEQY

J: TRBJ2-5
V: TRBV27
D: TRBD2
size: many
CDR3: ASSRGLAGGETQY

J: TRBJ2-1
V: TRBV3-1
D: -
size: many
CDR3: ASSQNAGTRDEQF

J: TRBJ1-5
V: TRBV19
D: -
size: few
CDR3: ASSIHVQGTTGQPQH

J: TRBJ2-5
V: TRBV5-4
D: -
size: -
CDR3: ASSQNGLQETQY

J: TRBJ2-7
V: TRBV18
D: TRBD1
size: once
CDR3: ASSPSRVATGTENEQY

J: TRBJ2-1
V: TRBV30
D: -
size: many
CDR3: AWTSGRTYNEQF

J: TRBJ2-1
V: TRBV20-1
D: -
size: many
CDR3: SARAGGEGRSEQF

J: TRBJ2-7
V: TRBV7-9
D: -
size: many
CDR3: ASSFKPPYEQY

J: TRBJ2-2
V: TRBV4-3
D: TRBD1
size: few
CDR3: ASSVLAGQGGAGELF

J: TRBJ2-2
V: TRBV7-2
D: -
size: -
CDR3: ASSLYSHTGELF

J: TRBJ2-2
V: TRBV3-1
D: -
size: many
CDR3: ASSHWTIYTGELF

J: TRBJ2-3
V: TRBV6-1
D: TRBD2
size: few
CDR3: ASSPLPGLALDTQY

J: TRBJ2-5
V: TRBV6-1
D: TRBD1
size: many
CDR3: ASSTGDRLVETQY

J: TRBJ2-2
V: TRBV7-2
D: -
size: many
CDR3: ASSLESLAGTGELF

J: TRBJ2-7
V: TRBV5-1
D: -
size: many
CDR3: ASSLDRRVEQY

J: TRBJ2-2
V: TRBV27
D: TRBD2
size: many
CDR3: ASSPIGLAGGTNTGELF

J: TRBJ2-1
V: TRBV20-1
D: TRBD1
size: -
CDR3: SAMLPQWDRGYNEQF

J: TRBJ2-7
V: TRBV28
D: -
size: many
CDR3: ASSSGGQNYEQY

J: TRBJ2-5
V: TRBV28
D: TRBD1
size: many
CDR3: ASSTRGTEQETQY

J: TRBJ2-3
V: TRBV9
D: TRBD2
size: few
CDR3: ASSVAAGGTDTQY

J: TRBJ2-1
V: TRBV7-9
D: TRBD1
size: few
CDR3: ASSFRDSSYNEQF

J: TRBJ1-2
V: TRBV6-1
D: TRBD1
size: many
CDR3: ASRETGTGLYGYT

J: TRBJ2-1
V: TRBV28
D: -
size: -
CDR3: ASSFMYEGDEQF

J: TRBJ2-7
V: TRBV6-2/TRBV6-3
D: -
size: many
CDR3: ASSYFSVSTSYEQY

J: TRBJ2-2
V: TRBV15
D: TRBD1
size: -
CDR3: ATSTSRDSLNTGELF

J: TRBJ2-3
V: TRBV20-1
D: -
size: few
CDR3: SAIEVDTQY

J: TRBJ2-7
V: TRBV2
D: TRBD1
size: few
CDR3: ASRIGQASYEQY

J: TRBJ2-5
V: TRBV4-1
D: TRBD2
size: many
CDR3: ASSQSGRKETQY

J: TRBJ1-2
V: TRBV7-9
D: -
size: many
CDR3: ASSLGGTVAGYT

J: TRBJ2-3
V: TRBV29-1
D: -
size: -
CDR3: SVKGRTEGTDTQY

J: TRBJ1-2
V: TRBV6-2/TRBV6-3
D: -
size: many
CDR3: ASSYALGVRYGYT

J: TRBJ2-2
V: TRBV19
D: TRBD2
size: -
CDR3: ASTTSGRWSGELF

J: TRBJ2-4
V: TRBV6-1
D: TRBD1
size: -
CDR3: ASGQGSNIQY

J: TRBJ2-1
V: TRBV18
D: -
size: many
CDR3: ASSPLVSPGLSSYNEQF

J: TRBJ2-1
V: TRBV6-2/TRBV6-3
D: TRBD2
size: many
CDR3: ASSATSGANEQF

J: TRBJ1-2
V: TRBV6-1
D: -
size: few
CDR3: ASTAGRSYGYT

J: TRBJ2-1
V: TRBV27
D: -
size: many
CDR3: ASSTSGNEQF

J: TRBJ1-1
V: TRBV7-8
D: -
size: many
CDR3: ASSLTRGNTEAF

J: TRBJ1-1
V: TRBV2
D: -
size: -
CDR3: ASLDGMNTEAF

J: TRBJ1-1
V: TRBV6-9
D: TRBD1
size: many
CDR3: ASSSDRGLAEAF

J: TRBJ1-1
V: TRBV29-1
D: -
size: -
CDR3: SVDPGLGNGSTEAF

J: TRBJ1-1
V: TRBV6-5
D: -
size: -
CDR3: ASSYPLLTGTEAF